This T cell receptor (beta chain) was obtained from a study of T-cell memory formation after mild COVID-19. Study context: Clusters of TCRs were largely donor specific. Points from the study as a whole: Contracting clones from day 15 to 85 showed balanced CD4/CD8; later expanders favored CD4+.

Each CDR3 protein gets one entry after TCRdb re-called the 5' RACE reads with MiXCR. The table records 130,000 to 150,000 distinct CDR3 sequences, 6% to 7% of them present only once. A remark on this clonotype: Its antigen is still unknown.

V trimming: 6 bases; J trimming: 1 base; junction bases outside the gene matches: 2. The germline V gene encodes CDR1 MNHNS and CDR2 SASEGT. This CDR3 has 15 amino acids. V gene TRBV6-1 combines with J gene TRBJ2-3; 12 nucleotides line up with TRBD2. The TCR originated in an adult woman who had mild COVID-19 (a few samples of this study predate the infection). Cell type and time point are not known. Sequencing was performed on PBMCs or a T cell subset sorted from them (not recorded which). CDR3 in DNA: TGTGCCAGCAGGACTAGCGGGGGAGGCACAGATACGCAGTATTTT. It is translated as CASRTSGGGTDTQYF.